These T cell receptor beta chains were read from a single sample in a study of blood T cell repertoires in COVID-19. The assay was immunoSEQ multiplex PCR, and TCRdb's table has in-frame clones only and misses some. The table includes more than 75,000 clones, approximately 82% detected once. Sequencing used peripheral blood. These TCRs come from a man in his 60s with acute or convalescent COVID-19. Both conserved end residues are part of each CDR3. Fields, in order: CDR3 protein, CDR3 DNA, D gene, clone size, V gene, J gene. A D gene is named only where the DNA matches it firmly. Size tells how often a clone was seen (once, few, many) or the class of an expanded clone, and some rows leave it out.

CASSARTGSGDTQYF	TGTGCCAGCAGCGCCCGGACAGGGAGCGGAGATACGCAGTATTTT	TRBD1	.	TRBV2	TRBJ2-3
CASSERWTSGVTDTQYF	TGTGCCAGCAGCGAACGTTGGACTAGCGGGGTCACAGATACGCAGTATTTT	TRBD2	.	TRBV9	TRBJ2-3
CASTKRNGYEQYF	TGTGCCAGCACCAAAAGAAACGGCTACGAGCAGTACTTC	.	once	TRBV28	TRBJ2-7
CASSLWTSGGGYEQFF	TGCGCCAGCAGCCTATGGACTAGCGGGGGTGGCTATGAGCAGTTCTTC	TRBD2	.	TRBV5-1	TRBJ2-1
CASSPGWGDRHETDTQYF	TGTGCCAGCAGCCCAGGGTGGGGGGACAGACACGAAACAGATACGCAGTATTTT	.	.	TRBV11-3	TRBJ2-3
CASSVGQGAASLRYNEQFF	TGTGCCAGCAGCGTAGGACAGGGGGCTGCCTCGTTGAGGTACAATGAGCAGTTCTTC	TRBD1	.	TRBV9	TRBJ2-1
CASSLRTGTGWETQYF	TGCGCCAGCAGCCTACGGACCGGGACAGGGTGGGAGACCCAGTACTTC	TRBD1	.	TRBV5-1	TRBJ2-5
CASSYSSGGKLFF	TGTGCCAGCAGTTACTCGTCGGGGGGAAAACTGTTTTTT	.	.	TRBV6-5	TRBJ1-4
CASSGQGARNEKLFF	TGTGCCAGCAGTGGACAGGGGGCGCGGAATGAAAAACTGTTTTTT	TRBD1	.	TRBV2	TRBJ1-4
CASRGTGLNEKLFF	TGTGCCAGTAGGGGGACAGGCTTAAATGAAAAACTGTTTTTT	TRBD1	.	TRBV25-1	TRBJ1-4
CASSKATGFNIQYF	TGTGCCAGCAGCAAAGCCACAGGGTTTAACATTCAGTACTTC	.	.	TRBV21-1	TRBJ2-4
CASSPRQGTGELFF	TGTGCCAGCTCACCACGACAGGGTACCGGGGAGCTGTTTTTT	TRBD1	.	TRBV18	TRBJ2-2
CASSRQQNQPQHF	TGTGCCAGCAGTCGACAACAAAATCAGCCCCAGCATTTT	.	.	TRBV12-3/TRBV12-4	TRBJ1-5
CASSRDRVGGYTF	TGTGCCAGCAGCCGGGACAGGGTGGGAGGCTACACCTTC	TRBD1	once	TRBV7-9	TRBJ1-2
CASSPRGQAVEQYF	TGTGCCAGCAGCCCTCGTGGACAGGCGGTCGAGCAGTACTTC	TRBD1	once	TRBV5-4	TRBJ2-7
CASSARQGDVRVSNQPQHF	TGTGCCAGCAGTGCCAGACAGGGGGATGTCAGGGTGAGCAATCAGCCCCAGCATTTT	TRBD1	.	TRBV6-1	TRBJ1-5
CATSVATGLAGGLGAGELFF	TGTGCCACCAGCGTTGCGACCGGACTAGCGGGGGGGCTAGGGGCCGGGGAGCTGTTTTTT	TRBD2	.	TRBV15	TRBJ2-2
CASSHTLIRLAGENEQFF	TGTGCCAGCAGCCACACACTGATTCGACTAGCGGGGGAGAATGAGCAGTTCTTC	TRBD2	few	TRBV7-2	TRBJ2-1
CASSRGRDRPSLHF	TGTGCCAGCAGCCGGGGGCGGGACAGACCCTCACTCCACTTT	TRBD1	.	TRBV6-5	TRBJ1-6
CASSLPGGADTQYF	TGCGCCAGCAGCCTCCCGGGAGGGGCAGATACGCAGTATTTT	TRBD2	.	TRBV5-1	TRBJ2-3
CATKDRGLTDTQYF	TGTGCCACCAAGGACAGGGGACTTACAGATACGCAGTATTTT	TRBD1	.	TRBV19	TRBJ2-3
CASSPGASSYEQYF	TGTGCCAGCTCACCAGGGGCTAGCTCCTACGAGCAGTACTTC	.	few	TRBV18	TRBJ2-7
CASSSPTTGGLEQYF	TGTGCCAGCAGTTCCCCTACGACAGGGGGCTTAGAGCAGTACTTC	TRBD1	.	TRBV6-5	TRBJ2-7
CASSRGGSHTGELFF	TGTGCCAGCTCTCGAGGGGGCAGTCACACCGGGGAGCTGTTTTTT	TRBD1	.	TRBV18	TRBJ2-2
CASSNPGARTEAFF	TGTGCCAGCAGTAACCCAGGGGCCAGGACTGAAGCTTTCTTT	.	.	TRBV6-5	TRBJ1-1
CASSTRQDIGELFF	TGTGCCAGTAGTACCCGACAGGATATCGGGGAGCTGTTTTTT	.	.	TRBV19	TRBJ2-2
CASSGDIISAYNSGANVLTF	TGTGCCAGCAGTGGGGACATTATATCGGCTTATAACTCTGGGGCCAACGTCCTGACTTTC	.	.	TRBV6-1	TRBJ2-6
CASSKGTGGQPQHF	TGTGCCAGCAGCAAAGGGACAGGGGGTCAGCCCCAGCATTTT	.	.	TRBV21-1	TRBJ1-5
CASKRGSTDTQYF	TGTGCCAGCAAGCGGGGGAGCACAGATACGCAGTATTTT	TRBD2	.	TRBV6-5	TRBJ2-3
CASGPTGPYEQYF	TGTGCCAGCGGACCGACAGGACCTTACGAGCAGTACTTC	.	.	TRBV6-5	TRBJ2-7
CASSEVTGGQPQHF	TGTGCCAGCAGCGAGGTAACAGGGGGTCAGCCCCAGCATTTT	TRBD1	.	TRBV28	TRBJ1-5
CASSAQGESYNEQFF	TGTGCCAGCAGCGCCCAGGGGGAATCCTACAATGAGCAGTTCTTC	TRBD1	.	TRBV9	TRBJ2-1
CASSPWQGAIRGQPQHF	TGTGCCAGCAGCCCCTGGCAGGGGGCAATCCGTGGTCAGCCCCAGCATTTT	TRBD1	.	TRBV5-6	TRBJ1-5
CASIPGVTYGYTF	TGTGCCAGCATTCCGGGGGTTACTTATGGCTACACCTTC	.	.	TRBV6-5	TRBJ1-2
CATRQLNEQFF	TGTGCCACCAGACAATTAAATGAGCAGTTCTTC	.	.	TRBV10-3	TRBJ2-1